One TCR beta chain is described in this entry. These data belong to a study of blood T cell repertoires in COVID-19. Only in-frame clones appear in the TCRdb table, and some are missing; sequencing was by immunoSEQ multiplex PCR. The sample records 200,000 to 300,000 clones, approximately 86% being singletons. The CDR3 loop spans 14 amino acids. Germline CDR1 is MNHEY and CDR2 is SMNVEV (reference sequence). Trimming pared 6 bases from V and 3 bases from J, leaving 12 bases between. The chain recombines TRBV27 with TRBJ1-5; D is possibly TRBD1 (5 bases). The TCR comes from a woman aged 55-69 years who had recovered from COVID-19. Material: peripheral blood. CDR3 coding DNA: TGTGCCAGCAGAAAACAGGCGAACAATCAGCCCCAGCATTTT. Its protein product is CASRKQANNQPQHF.